This TCR beta chain came from a study of blood T cell repertoires in COVID-19. In the original processing: Nucleated cell number was recorded as an estimate derived from reference gene primer amplification. Here immunoSEQ multiplex PCR was the method, and the copy in TCRdb shows in-frame clones only, minus some. The V and J calls and clone size were taken over from that table, and D and trimming were inferred from the DNA. The sample holds 120,000 or so clones, 60% to 80% seen once. V was pared by 4 bases and J by 8 bases, with 6 bases of the junction left unmatched. The CDR3 runs to 13 residues. CDR1 SGHRS and CDR2 YFSETQ come from the germline V gene.

The chain is built from TRBV5-1 and TRBJ2-1; TRBD1 matches at 7 bases. Sequenced sample: peripheral blood. The origin of this receptor is an elderly woman with active or convalescent COVID-19. CDR3 nucleotide sequence: TGCGCCAGCAGCACGGGACAGATGTATGAGCAGTTCTTC. Protein sequence: CASSTGQMYEQFF.